This TCR beta chain was documented in a study of Siglec-9 on CD8 T cells in melanoma. Data came from immunoSEQ multiplex PCR; TCRdb stores just in-frame clones and leaves some out. The sample holds 36,000 or so clones, 84% seen once. Whole-study results and caveats: An effector memory CD8+ subset marked by Siglec-9 reportedly appeared to gather in melanoma.

Germline CDR1 and CDR2: SGDLS and YYNGEE. Trimming removed 0 bases at V and 0 bases at J, with 10 bases between. This CDR3 comprises 16 residues. About this clone itself: Its cognate antigen is unknown.

The receptor comes from a human donor in good health. Sequenced material: Siglec-9- CD8+ T cells sorted from blood. This chain uses TRBV9 with TRBJ2-1; D uncertain. The CDR3 sequence is CASSVDIADSYNEQFF. CDR3 DNA sequence: TGTGCCAGCAGCGTAGACATAGCAGACTCCTACAATGAGCAGTTCTTC. Complete variable domain (other parts from reference TRBV9 and TRBJ2-1): DSGVTQTPKHLITATGQRVTLRCSPRSGDLSVYWYQQSLDQGLQFLIQYYNGEERAKGNILERFSAQQFPDLHSELNLSSLELGDSALYFCASSVDIADSYNEQFFGPGTRLTVL.